Each of the 21 T cell receptor beta chains below was sequenced from the same sample in a study of blood T cell repertoires in COVID-19. Libraries were prepared by immunoSEQ multiplex PCR; TCRdb keeps only in-frame clonotypes and omits some of them. The table shows some 250,000 clones, with roughly 90% occurring only once. The sequenced sample was peripheral blood. Every receptor here comes from a woman in her twenties or thirties with COVID-19, enrolled during active disease.

The CDR3: CASSIERQTYHEQYF. As DNA, the CDR3 is TGTGCCAGTAGTATTGAACGACAGACGTACCACGAGCAGTACTTC. The chain combines TRBV19 with TRBJ2-7, with D perhaps TRBD1 (5 bases). In germline, CDR1 is LNHDA, CDR2 SQIVND (reference sequence). This CDR3 region has 15 residues. V shed 3 bases and J shed 5 bases, with 17 bases lying between them.

The chain recombines TRBV5-1 with TRBJ2-3; a weak D match, TRBD2 (6 bases). CDR1 and CDR2 from the germline V gene are SGHRS and YFSETQ. The CDR3 is made up of 15 amino acids. V lost 6 bases, J lost 2 bases, and 16 bases lay in between. In DNA form, the CDR3 reads TGCGCCAGCACCCCGGGACTCGCCTACACAGATACGCAGTATTTT. It encodes CASTPGLAYTDTQYF.

The J gene is TRBJ1-1, the V gene TRBV7-2; no reliable D call. Germline CDR1 is SGHTA and CDR2 is FQGNSA. The CDR3 contains 14 residues. Trimming took 4 bases from V and 2 from J, leaving 11 bases between them. Here the CDR3 reads CASSSWSLNTEAFF. DNA of the CDR3: TGTGCCAGCAGCTCATGGAGCCTCAACACTGAAGCTTTCTTT.

This clone was found many times. The chain combines TRBV6-5 with TRBJ1-1, with D possibly being TRBD1 (6 bases). The length of the CDR3 is 14 residues. CDR1 and CDR2 from the germline V gene are MNHEY and SVGAGI. V was trimmed by 0 bases and J by 5 bases, leaving 10 bases between them. The DNA for the CDR3 is TGTGCCAGCAGTTACTCCACAGGGCAAACTGAAGCTTTCTTT. This codes for CASSYSTGQTEAFF.

The chain has TRBV6-5 and TRBJ1-1, with 9 bases lining up with TRBD1. V lost 2 bases and J lost 0; bases outside the gene matches: 1. The CDR3 contains 15 residues. CDR1 is MNHEY, CDR2 SVGAGI, per germline. The DNA of the CDR3 is TGTGCCAGCAGTTACGGGACAGGGATGAACACTGAAGCTTTCTTT. Translation gives CASSYGTGMNTEAFF.

The CDR3 sequence: CASSSQRRDTEAFF. The CDR3 region has the DNA TGTGCCAGCAGTTCCCAGAGGCGGGACACTGAAGCTTTCTTT. The chain combines TRBV6-5 with TRBJ1-1; unclear D gene. From germline, CDR1 is MNHEY and CDR2 SVGAGI. The CDR3 extends over 14 amino acids. Trimming removed 4 bases from V and 3 bases from J, with 12 bases in between.

The rearrangement links TRBV11-2 to TRBJ2-7; TRBD1 might be the D (6 bases). CDR1 SGHAT and CDR2 FQNNGV come from the germline V gene. The CDR3 is 15 residues long. V was shortened by 1 base and J by 0 bases, with 10 bases between the two germline ends. In nucleotides, the CDR3 is TGTGCCAGCAGCTTAGTCCAGGGGCCCTCCTACGAGCAGTACTTC. This encodes CASSLVQGPSYEQYF.

About this clone itself: Other DNA sequences in the sample encode the same CDR3. This sequence joins TRBV12-3 or TRBV12-4 and TRBJ1-5, with 8 bases that match TRBD1. The CDR3 is 13 amino acids. V shed 6 bases, J shed 6 bases, and the junction held 4 bases outside the gene matches. In DNA, the CDR3 is TGTGCCAGCAGCACAGGGGGAATTCAGCCCCAGCATTTT. It yields the protein CASSTGGIQPQHF.

V usage is TRBV19 and J usage is TRBJ2-4; 7 nucleotides match TRBD2. The germline gives CDR1 LNHDA, CDR2 SQIVND (reference sequence). The CDR3 has 14 residues. V trimming: 6 bases; J trimming: 3 bases; junction bases outside the gene matches: 5. DNA of the CDR3: TGTGCCAGTAGAGAGCGGGGCGGCAAAAACATTCAGTACTTC. The encoded protein is CASRERGGKNIQYF.

The rearrangement joins TRBV28 to TRBJ1-6; possible D gene TRBD1, 5 bases. CDR3 length: 16 amino acids. Germline V CDR1 and CDR2: MDHEN, SYDVKM. The germline V and J ends were trimmed by 6 bases and 9 bases, with 21 bases remaining between them. Here the CDR3 reads CASRARRGQGGSPLHF. The CDR3 region has the DNA TGTGCCAGCAGGGCCCGGCGAGGACAAGGTGGTTCACCCCTCCACTTT.

The gene calls are TRBV3-1 (or the pseudogene TRBV3-2) and TRBJ1-3; D may be TRBD1 (5 bases). Trimming pared 2 bases from V and 6 bases from J, leaving 11 bases between. The CDR3 contains 14 residues. Germline V gives CDR1 LGHDT, CDR2 YNNKEL (reference sequence). The CDR3 DNA reads as TGTGCCAGCAGCCAAAGGGGCAGGACAAACACCATATATTTT. This encodes CASSQRGRTNTIYF.

The J gene is TRBJ1-1, the V gene TRBV7-9; D is uncertain. The CDR3 contains 15 residues. V was trimmed by 2 bases and J by 0 bases, leaving 10 bases between them. Germline V gene data show CDR1 as SEHNR and CDR2 as FQNEAQ (reference sequence). This CDR3 reads CASSLSRVLNTEAFF. The CDR3 nucleotides are TGTGCCAGCAGCTTATCCCGGGTGCTGAACACTGAAGCTTTCTTT. Together with reference TRBV7-9 and TRBJ1-1, the CDR3 gives the full variable domain: DTGVSQNPRHKITKRGQNVTFRCDPISEHNRLYWYRQTLGQGPEFLTYFQNEAQLEKSRLLSDRFSAERPKGSFSTLEIQRTEQGDSAMYLCASSLSRVLNTEAFFGQGTRLTVV.

This clone was observed once. The chain combines TRBV4-1 with TRBJ1-2; 7 bases map to TRBD1. The V gene's germline CDR1 is MGHRA and CDR2 YSYEKL. V dropped 4 bases and J dropped 4; count of bases not matched to a gene: 12. The CDR3 consists of 16 residues. In nucleotides, the CDR3 is TGCGCCAGCAGCCCCCGCCGGGGACAGACTCTCTATGGCTACACCTTC. It specifies CASSPRRGQTLYGYTF.

In its sample, this clone was seen once. The rearrangement joins TRBV19 to TRBJ1-1, with D perhaps matching TRBD1 (5 bases). This CDR3 spans 14 amino acids. Looked up from germline, CDR1 is LNHDA and CDR2 is SQIVND (reference sequence). Trimming took off 8 bases at V and 2 bases at J, with 15 bases between the two ends. The CDR3 region is CASGNFGHNTEAFF. In DNA, the CDR3 is TGTGCCAGTGGGAATTTTGGACATAACACTGAAGCTTTCTTT. The full variable domain, rest sourced from reference TRBV19 and TRBJ1-1, is DGGITQSPKYLFRKEGQNVTLSCEQNLNHDAMYWYRQDPGQGLRLIYYSQIVNDFQKGDIAEGYSVSREKKESFPLTVTSAQKNPTAFYLCASGNFGHNTEAFFGQGTRLTVV.

V is TRBV12-5 and J is TRBJ2-5, with a tentative D call TRBD1 (5 bases). CDR3 size: 14 residues. Germline-derived CDR1 and CDR2 are LGHNT and FRNRAP. V lost 5 bases, J lost 5 bases, and 15 bases lay in between. The CDR3 spells CASGPFQGKETQYF. CDR3 in DNA: TGTGCTAGTGGTCCCTTTCAGGGAAAGGAGACCCAGTACTTC. Using reference TRBV12-5 and TRBJ2-5 for the parts outside the CDR3, the full variable domain is DARVTQTPRHKVTEMGQEVTMRCQPILGHNTVFWYRQTMMQGLELLAYFRNRAPLDDSGMPKDRFSAEMPDATLATLKIQPSEPRDSAVYFCASGPFQGKETQYFGPGTRLLVL.

In DNA form, the CDR3 reads TGTGCCAGCAGCTCCCGCCCGCGGACTAGTTTGCTCCCCCAAGAGACCCAGTACTTC. Protein sequence: CASSSRPRTSLLPQETQYF. The gene calls are TRBV13 and TRBJ2-5; TRBD2 matches 7 bases. The CDR3 is 19 amino acids. CDR1 is PRHDT, CDR2 FYEKMQ, per germline (reference sequence). The V segment lost 4 bases and the J segment 1 base; nucleotides outside the gene matches: 18.

The rearrangement links TRBV2 to TRBJ2-2; 9 bases map to TRBD1. Germline CDR1 and CDR2: SNHLY and FYNNEI. With 7 bases clipped from V and 4 bases from J, the junction kept 10 bases outside the gene matches. The length of the CDR3 is 16 residues. The CDR3, as DNA: TGTGCCAGCACCGGACCGGGACAGGGCTCCACCGGGGAGCTGTTTTTT. Translation gives CASTGPGQGSTGELFF. Combining the CDR3 with reference TRBV2 and TRBJ2-2 gives the whole variable domain EPEVTQTPSHQVTQMGQEVILRCVPISNHLYFYWYRQILGQKVEFLVSFYNNEISEKSEIFDDQFSVERPDGSNFTLKIRSTKLEDSAMYFCASTGPGQGSTGELFFGEGSRLTVL.

The V and J genes are TRBV25-1 and TRBJ1-5, with 8 nucleotides matching TRBD1. The CDR3 covers 14 residues. Germline V gene lookup returns CDR1 MGHDK and CDR2 SYGVNS. V gave up 10 bases and J gave up 4 bases; unmatched junction bases: 9. CDR3 in DNA: TGTGCCACACAACGACAGGGGCTAAATCAGCCCCAGCATTTT. Protein: CATQRQGLNQPQHF.

This clone was observed a handful of times. The V and J genes are TRBV28 and TRBJ2-3, with D uncertain. V gave up 7 bases and J gave up 2 bases, with 4 bases separating them. This CDR3 is built from 11 residues. Germline loops: CDR1 MDHEN, CDR2 SYDVKM. The CDR3 protein is CASTFTDTQYF. Here the CDR3 DNA reads TGTGCCAGCACCTTCACAGATACGCAGTATTTT.

This clone was seen a handful of times. V and J are TRBV5-1 and TRBJ1-5; no reliable D call. The CDR3 contains 13 residues. The germline gives CDR1 SGHRS, CDR2 YFSETQ. The V and J ends lost 3 bases and 4 bases respectively, with 8 bases between them. Here the CDR3 reads CASSSELNQPQHF. The CDR3 DNA is TGCGCCAGCAGCTCCGAACTTAATCAGCCCCAGCATTTT.

In its sample, this clone was seen a few times. The chain uses TRBV3-1 (or the pseudogene TRBV3-2) and TRBJ1-2; D call uncertain. The V end lost 4 bases, the J end lost 4 bases, and 10 bases lay between the germline ends. Germline loops: CDR1 LGHDT, CDR2 YNNKEL (reference sequence). CDR3 length: 13 amino acids. CDR3 in DNA: TGTGCCAGCAGCCCCCTGGGAGCCTATGGCTACACCTTC. Translated, it gives CASSPLGAYGYTF.